This record concerns one T cell receptor beta chain sequence. This clonotype was found a few times. Its antigen remains unidentified. Base qualities were left out, and no much larger clone turns up one base away. This sample was included in a study of vaccination and CD4 T cells after COVID-19 (dated by TCRdb to 2021 to 2024). Regarding the study in general: SARS-CoV-2 positivity had been established in the convalescent patients by nasal swab PCR, and mild disease was recorded in about 9 of these patients and severe disease in one. The convalescent cohort included six males and four females, with two Hispanic individuals, seven Caucasians, two Asians and one multiracial person. Two doses of either the Pfizer-BioNTech BNT162b2 vaccine (n=8) or the Moderna mRNA-1273 vaccine (n=2) were administered to participants. Post-COVID blood samples were collected from convalescent patients a median of roughly 100 days after diagnosis, with a range of roughly 30 to 161 days. Post-vaccine blood samples were collected a median of around 70 days after the second vaccine dose, ranging from roughly 13 to 250 days. Three convalescent patients gave samples both early after vaccination (day 14) and late after vaccination (days 161 to 241). The cultures were stimulated with overlapping spike peptide pools from SARS-CoV-2 and from the common cold coronaviruses HCoV-NL63, HCoV-OC43 and HCoV-229E. As controls, cultures received a CEFX viral epitope pool (the positive control), an HIV-1 Nef peptide pool (the negative control), or no peptide at all. In around 9 COVID-19 convalescent patients and a handful of infection-naive healthy vaccine recipients, researchers compared the spike-specific CD4+ TCR repertoire from before mRNA vaccination with the repertoire from after. Results and caveats for the whole study, not just this receptor: The study included relatively few convalescent patients and did not analyze early timepoints after natural infection. Nearly all vaccine-specific clones in convalescent patients (304 of 307) were mono-reactive for SARS-CoV-2 spike rather than cross-reactive with common cold coronaviruses. Although the median number of SARS-CoV-2-reactive clonotypes went up from 20 to 25 after infection to 35 to 40 after vaccination, the increase was not significant. In convalescent patients, a median roughly 83% of post-vaccine SARS-CoV-2-reactive clones were detected only after vaccination, and vaccine-specific priming was suggested by this finding.

The sample's time point label, in plain terms: late sampling 161 to 241 days after vaccination in three convalescent patients. The treatment or condition label of this sample denotes: approximately 9-day PBMC culture with coronavirus spike peptide pools or control peptides (ViraFEST assay). The ViraFEST assay, used in the study, expanded antigen-specific T cells with peptide pools and then identified the expanded clonotypes through TCR sequencing. The convalescent patients' positive SARS-CoV-2 PCR tests fell between March and December 2020, which was before the Alpha, Beta and Delta variants emerged in the United States. PBMCs were cultured at approximately 2 million per well in IMDM supplemented with around 5.5% human AB serum and approximately 10 IU/ml IL-2, with approximately 10 ug/ml peptide pools added. Half of the culture medium was replaced with fresh IL-2-containing medium on days 3 and 7. Once the cells had been in culture for roughly 10 days, the EasySep CD4+ T cell isolation kit was used to isolate CD4+ T cells by negative selection. Ficoll-Paque Plus gradient centrifugation was used to isolate PBMCs from whole blood, and the isolated PBMCs were then either used fresh or cryopreserved at -140C. Triplicate wells were generally used for each culture condition.

Spanning cysteine to phenylalanine, the CDR3 consists of 12 amino acids. Kept here is only the CDR3 DNA, which spans 36 bases and is read in frame from base 1. In the germline V gene, CDR1 corresponds to SGHTA and CDR2 to FQGNSA. The junction carries 8 bases between V and J, which are trimmed by 5 bases and 6 bases respectively. The library was generated by PCR. At the Johns Hopkins FTIC core, DNA from the cultured CD4+ T cells underwent TCR sequencing with the Oncomine TCR Beta short-read assay. The QIAamp micro DNA kit was used to extract genomic DNA from the cultured CD4+ T cells. Oncomine TCR Beta libraries from cultured CD4+ T cells were pooled with unique dual indexes and sequenced on an Illumina iSeq 100. Per the authors' processing: Non-productive sequences were removed, and CDR3s not starting with C, not ending with F or W, or shorter than 7 amino acids were discarded. Antigen-specific clonotypes were identified using the MANAFEST web application through comparison of peptide-stimulated wells with reference and other culture wells. To be called positive, a clone needed an FDR below 0.05, an odds ratio above 5, and a productive frequency above 0.1% in at least two of three replicate wells. Cross-reactive clonotypes were defined as significantly expanded in both SARS-CoV-2 spike wells and at least one common cold coronavirus spike condition. CDR3 homology was assessed with Levenshtein distances (stringdist) and unrooted phylogenetic trees (ape) in R version 3.6.1. The public reads were quality trimmed at Q25 with fastp and then assembled into clones with MiXCR by TCRdb, keeping productive beta chains. Entries that share a CDR3 protein sequence are merged under the most common genes and DNA. The V and J calls come from TCRdb's annotation, not from the publication. For this sample there are approximately 21,000 distinct CDR3 sequences; 43% appear just once. Together, the top ten hold under 6.5% of the sample.

The sequenced sample was CD4+ T cells from blood, cultured in vitro, obtained about 7 months after SARS-CoV-2 vaccination. The chain is encoded by TRBV7-2 joined to TRBJ1-5; the D gene cannot be resolved reliably. This clonotype originated in a human donor who had recovered from COVID-19. The CDR3 here reads CASSLVGQPQHF. The DNA is as follows: TGTGCCAGCAGCCTGGTTGGTCAGCCCCAGCATTTT.